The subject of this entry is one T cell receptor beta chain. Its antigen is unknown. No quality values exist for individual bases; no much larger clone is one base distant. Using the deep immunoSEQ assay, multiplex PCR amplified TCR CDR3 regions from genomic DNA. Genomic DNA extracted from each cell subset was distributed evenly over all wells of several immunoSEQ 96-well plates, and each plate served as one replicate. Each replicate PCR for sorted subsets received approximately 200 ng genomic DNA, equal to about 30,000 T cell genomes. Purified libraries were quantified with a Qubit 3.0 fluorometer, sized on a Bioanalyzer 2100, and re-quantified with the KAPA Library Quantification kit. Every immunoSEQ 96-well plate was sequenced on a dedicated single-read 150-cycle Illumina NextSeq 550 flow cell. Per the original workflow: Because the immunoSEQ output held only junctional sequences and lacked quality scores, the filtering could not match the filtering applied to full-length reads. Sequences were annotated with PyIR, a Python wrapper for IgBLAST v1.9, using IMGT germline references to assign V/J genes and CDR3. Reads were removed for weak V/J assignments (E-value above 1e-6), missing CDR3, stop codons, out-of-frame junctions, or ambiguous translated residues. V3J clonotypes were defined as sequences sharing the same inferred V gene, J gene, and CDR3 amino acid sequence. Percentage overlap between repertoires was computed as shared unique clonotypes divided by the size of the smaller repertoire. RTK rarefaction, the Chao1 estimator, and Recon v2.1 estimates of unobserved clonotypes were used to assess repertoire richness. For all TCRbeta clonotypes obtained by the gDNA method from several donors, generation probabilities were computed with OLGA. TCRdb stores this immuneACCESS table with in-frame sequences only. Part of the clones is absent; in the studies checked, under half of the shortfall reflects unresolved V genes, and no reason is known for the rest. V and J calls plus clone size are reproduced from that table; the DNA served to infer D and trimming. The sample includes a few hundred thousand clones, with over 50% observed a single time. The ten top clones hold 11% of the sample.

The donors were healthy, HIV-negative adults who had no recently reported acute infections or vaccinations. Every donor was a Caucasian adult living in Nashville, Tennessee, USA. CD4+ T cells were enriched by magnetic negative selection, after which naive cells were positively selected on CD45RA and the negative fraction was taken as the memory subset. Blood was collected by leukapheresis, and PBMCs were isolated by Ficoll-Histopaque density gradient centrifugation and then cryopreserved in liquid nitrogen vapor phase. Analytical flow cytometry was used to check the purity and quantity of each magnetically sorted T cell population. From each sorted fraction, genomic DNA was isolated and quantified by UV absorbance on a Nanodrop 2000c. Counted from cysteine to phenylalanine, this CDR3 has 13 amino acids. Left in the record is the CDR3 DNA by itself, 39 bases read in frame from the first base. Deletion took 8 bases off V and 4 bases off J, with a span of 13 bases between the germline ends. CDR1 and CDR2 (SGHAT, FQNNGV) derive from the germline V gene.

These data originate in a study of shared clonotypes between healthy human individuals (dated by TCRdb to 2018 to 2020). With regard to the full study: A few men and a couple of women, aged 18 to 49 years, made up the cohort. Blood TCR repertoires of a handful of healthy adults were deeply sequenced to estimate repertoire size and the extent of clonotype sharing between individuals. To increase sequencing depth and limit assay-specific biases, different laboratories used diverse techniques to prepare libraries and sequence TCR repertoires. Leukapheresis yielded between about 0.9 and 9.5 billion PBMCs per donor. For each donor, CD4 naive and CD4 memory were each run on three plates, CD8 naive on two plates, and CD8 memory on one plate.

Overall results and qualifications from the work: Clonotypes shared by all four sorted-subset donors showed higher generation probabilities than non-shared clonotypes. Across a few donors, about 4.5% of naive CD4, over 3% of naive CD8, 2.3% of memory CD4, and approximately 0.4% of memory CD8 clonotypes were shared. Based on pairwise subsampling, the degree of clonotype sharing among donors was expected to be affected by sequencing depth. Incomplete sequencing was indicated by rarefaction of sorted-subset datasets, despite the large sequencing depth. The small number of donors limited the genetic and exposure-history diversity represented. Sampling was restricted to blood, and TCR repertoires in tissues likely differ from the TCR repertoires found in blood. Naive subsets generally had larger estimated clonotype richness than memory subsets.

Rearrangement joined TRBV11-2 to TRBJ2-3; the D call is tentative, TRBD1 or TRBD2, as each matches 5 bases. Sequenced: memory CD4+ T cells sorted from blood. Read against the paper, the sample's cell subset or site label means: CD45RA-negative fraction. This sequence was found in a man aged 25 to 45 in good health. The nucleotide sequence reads TGTGCCAGCGCAACGGTGGGGGCAGATACGCAGTATTTT. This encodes CASATVGADTQYF.